Listed here is a single T cell receptor beta chain. Its antigen is unknown. Germline assignment: CDR1 SGHAT and CDR2 FQNNGV. The V end was cut by 5 bases, the J end by 1 base, with 8 bases between. The CDR3 is 13 residues long. This sample was included in a study of OX40 agonist ivuxolimab in advanced cancers. Turning to the study itself: Hepatocellular carcinoma, melanoma, renal cell or head and neck cancer was diagnosed in the dose-escalation patients. Prior anti-PD-1, anti-PD-L1 or anti-CTLA-4 therapy did not bar entry, and about 40% had some. Overall study findings and caveats: People who partly responded at 0.1-3.0 mg/kg had some of the least clonal expansion seen.

TCRdb keeps only in-frame clones here, not all; method: immunoSEQ multiplex PCR. The profile shows approximately 81,000 clones, 85% to 90% of them singletons. The origin of this receptor is an adult with an advanced solid tumor such as melanoma, head and neck, liver or kidney cancer. The genes are TRBV11-2 and TRBJ1-1; D uncertain. This specimen was CD4+ or CD8+ T cells sorted from blood, taken in a trial of the OX40 agonist ivuxolimab. In nucleotides, the CDR3 is TGTGCCAGCAGCCTTCTCGCGAACACTGAAGCTTTCTTT. The encoded protein is CASSLLANTEAFF.